This TCR beta chain was obtained from a study of blood T cell repertoires in COVID-19 (dated by TCRdb to the early 2020s). Regarding the study in general: The collaborator samples originated in the United States, Italy and Spain and spanned the acute and convalescent phases of COVID-19. The material from the prospective study consisted of cDNA or gDNA derived from T cells, B-cell-depleted T cells, or PBMCs. Deeply sampled blood TCRbeta repertoires from subjects exposed to, actively infected with, or recovered from COVID-19 were included in the dataset. The repertoires were released in a freely available public database intended as a resource for research on the immune response to SARS-CoV-2. Samples came from the ongoing ImmuneRACE study (first 160 participants) plus 1,254 subjects from 6 global collaborators. Sample metadata almost always included a de-identified subject ID, COVID-19 status, age in years and sex. Where available, HLA class I and class II types were obtained from metadata supplied by the sample provider rather than from assay-based typing. What the study reported, not specific to this receptor: The amount of clinical and demographic metadata varied by source and participant and was provided uncurated.

Whole blood was collected in K2EDTA tubes by collaborating institutions according to the institutions' own protocols. For TCRbeta analysis, collaborators shipped samples in one of three forms: frozen whole blood, isolated PBMCs, or DNA extracted from either of those sample types. TCRbeta CDR3 regions were amplified from genomic DNA using the immunoSEQ Assay, a bias-controlled multiplex PCR. Regarding the original processing steps: The number of nucleated cells in each sample was estimated by amplification of reference gene primers within the assay. To quantify the absolute abundance of each unique TCRbeta CDR3 rearrangement, sequence reads were collapsed and filtered. For each sample, productive Simpson clonality was calculated as the square root of Simpson's diversity index over productive rearrangements. This is the immuneACCESS table as TCRdb keeps it, with only in-frame sequences that have V and J called. A part of the clones is gone; compared with another copy, unresolved V genes explain less than half, and the rest is unexplained. That table supplies the V and J calls and clone size; D and trimming were determined from the DNA. The sample table contains fewer than 350,000 clones; only one count was recorded for 85% of them. About 4% of the sample is in the top ten clones.

Points on this clone: The antigen this receptor binds is unknown. Per-nucleotide qualities are absent, and no much larger clonotype sits a single base away.

From a lookup of the germline V gene, CDR1 and CDR2 are MGHRA and YSYEKL. From cysteine to phenylalanine, the CDR3 is 15 amino acids long. This entry keeps only the CDR3 DNA: 45 bases, framed from base 1. In this chain, TRBV4-1 is recombined with TRBJ2-5; the D gene is perhaps TRBD1, from 5 matching bases. The DNA matches TRBJ2-7 better at its end, which makes the J call doubtful. Sequencing was carried out using peripheral blood. The TCR sequence derives from a woman between 45 and 60 years old with active or convalescent COVID-19. The base sequence is TGCGCCAGCAGCCAAGAACCAGGGTTCATCTACGAGCAGTACTTC. This encodes CASSQEPGFIYEQYF.